This T cell receptor beta chain derives from a study of cytomegalovirus exposure and HLA in healthy donors. As for this clone: The antigen is unknown.

In the PCR, 60 Vbeta and 13 Jbeta primers were used. The assay was immunoSEQ multiplex PCR, and TCRdb's table has in-frame clones only and misses some. The data contain 110,000 or so clones, approximately 80% of them singletons. Study conclusions and caveats: It was only CMV serostatus that was available as immune exposure information. Analysis was carried out at a later point, and it linked a missense DCLRE1C variant to TCR beta V- and J-gene trimming.

The receptor's source is a middle-aged man in good health and CMV-seropositive. Sequences were obtained from PBMCs.

The CDR3 loop is CASSWGVLVDTQYF. Here the CDR3 DNA reads TGTGCCAGCAGCTGGGGGGTTTTGGTAGATACGCAGTATTTT. This chain joins TRBV11-2 and TRBJ2-3; D is perhaps TRBD2 (6 bases). The germline V and J ends were trimmed by 4 bases and 5 bases, with 13 bases remaining between them. The CDR3 runs to 14 residues. Germline V lookup: CDR1 SGHAT, CDR2 FQNNGV.